The rows below give T cell receptor beta chains drawn from one sample of a study of T cell responses to AZD1222 COVID-19 vaccine. Some clones are missing from TCRdb's copy, which holds only in-frame ones; the method was immunoSEQ multiplex PCR. The data contain about 96,000 clones, roughly nine tenths of them seen just once; the ten biggest clones take up around 1.6%. This material consisted of peripheral blood, taken on day 0 of AZD1222 vaccination. All receptors derive from an adult in good health. CDR3s include the opening cysteine and the closing phenylalanine or tryptophan. The D gene is left open where the match is weak. Clone size, where shown, is once, few, many, or a class for clones that have expanded.

d_gene	v_gene	j_gene	abundance	CDR3nt	CDR3aa
.	TRBV7-3	TRBJ2-1	once	TGTGCCAGCAGCTTAAGCGGCCGGGCCAATGAGCAGTTCTTC	CASSLSGRANEQFF
TRBD2	TRBV5-6	TRBJ2-7	.	TGTGCCAGCAGCCCCGGGACTAGCGGGGCCGAGCAGTACTTC	CASSPGTSGAEQYF
.	TRBV7-8	TRBJ1-5	.	TGTGCCAGCAGCTTAGGAGGGAGTAGCAATCAGCCCCAGCATTTT	CASSLGGSSNQPQHF
.	TRBV4-1	TRBJ1-4	.	TGCGCCAGCAGCCAGTACGATGAAAAACTGTTTTTT	CASSQYDEKLFF
.	TRBV3-1/TRBV3-2	TRBJ1-3	.	TGTGCCAGCAGCCCCCTCCGTGGGGCTGGAAACACCATATATTTT	CASSPLRGAGNTIYF
TRBD1	TRBV5-5	TRBJ1-6	.	TGTGCCAGCAGCTTGGTCTCCCGGACAGGCGACTTTGGAAATTCACCCCTCCACTTT	CASSLVSRTGDFGNSPLHF
.	TRBV12-5	TRBJ1-5	.	TGTGCTAGTGGTATTGGTTTAGTGGAAAATCAGCCCCAGCATTTT	CASGIGLVENQPQHF
.	TRBV19	TRBJ2-7	.	TGTGCCAGTAGTATTAGGACTAACTACGAGCAGTACTTC	CASSIRTNYEQYF
.	TRBV12-3/TRBV12-4	TRBJ1-2	.	TGTGCCAGCAGTTTGGCAGACGGATATGGCTACACCTTC	CASSLADGYGYTF
.	TRBV9	TRBJ2-1	.	TGTGCCAGCAGCGTAGATGTCGGAAATGAGCAGTTCTTC	CASSVDVGNEQFF
TRBD2	TRBV7-2	TRBJ2-7	.	TGTGCCAGCAGCTTCTCGAGCGGGGGGGGCTCCTACGAGCAGTACTTC	CASSFSSGGGSYEQYF
.	TRBV19	TRBJ1-5	.	TGTGCCAGTTCCACAGGCCGCAGCAATCAGCCCCAGCATTTT	CASSTGRSNQPQHF
.	TRBV5-4	TRBJ1-2	.	TGTGCCAGCAGCTTGGTGGGGGCGCGGATCTATGGCTACACCTTC	CASSLVGARIYGYTF
.	TRBV11-2	TRBJ2-7	.	TGTGCCAGCAGCTTAGACAGGGTTGGGTACGAGCAGTACTTC	CASSLDRVGYEQYF
.	TRBV25-1	TRBJ2-5	once	TGTGCCAGCAGTCAGGGAGGTCGGGAGACCCAGTACTTC	CASSQGGRETQYF
.	TRBV27	TRBJ1-5	.	TGTGCCAGCAGTCGAGAGACAGGAGGCAATCAGCCCCAGCATTTT	CASSRETGGNQPQHF
TRBD1	TRBV7-2	TRBJ1-5	.	TGTGCCAGCAGCAAAGGAGGACAGGTCAATCAGCCCCAGCATTTT	CASSKGGQVNQPQHF
.	TRBV2	TRBJ1-1	.	TGTGCCAGCAGTGGTCAGACCAACACTGAAGCTTTCTTT	CASSGQTNTEAFF
.	TRBV7-9	TRBJ2-2	.	TGTGCCAGCAGCTCACAGAATATCGGGGAGCTGTTTTTT	CASSSQNIGELFF
.	TRBV7-9	TRBJ1-5	.	TGTGCCAGCAGCTTAGCAGGGCACGACCAGCCCCAGCATTTT	CASSLAGHDQPQHF
TRBD2	TRBV11-2	TRBJ2-5	.	TGTGCCAGCAGCATAAGACTAGCGGACAACCAAGAGACCCAGTACTTC	CASSIRLADNQETQYF
TRBD1	TRBV6-5	TRBJ1-2	.	TGTGCCAGCAGCCCCGGACAGGGCCTATATGGCTACACCTTC	CASSPGQGLYGYTF
TRBD2	TRBV29-1	TRBJ2-1	.	TGCAGCGTTGAGGCACTAGCGGGGGGCGATCTTTCCTACAATGAGCAGTTCTTC	CSVEALAGGDLSYNEQFF
TRBD1	TRBV6-5	TRBJ1-5	.	TGTGCCAGCAGTCATCAGGGGGCGAGCAATCAGCCCCAGCATTTT	CASSHQGASNQPQHF
.	TRBV6-5	TRBJ1-2	.	TGTGCCAGCAGTTACTCGACTTCGGACTATGGCTACACCTTC	CASSYSTSDYGYTF
.	TRBV30	TRBJ1-1	.	TGTGCCTGGAGTGTACATGTTAACACTGAAGCTTTCTTT	CAWSVHVNTEAFF
.	TRBV30	TRBJ2-3	.	TGTGCCTGGACTAGCGTGGGAGATACGCAGTATTTT	CAWTSVGDTQYF
TRBD1	TRBV5-5	TRBJ1-2	.	TGTGCCAGCAGCTTGAACAGGGGTGGTAACTATGGCTACACCTTC	CASSLNRGGNYGYTF
TRBD1	TRBV19	TRBJ2-1	.	TGTGCCAGTACCAATCTCAGGGGACAGAGCTCCTACAATGAGCAGTTCTTC	CASTNLRGQSSYNEQFF
TRBD1	TRBV9	TRBJ1-1	.	TGTGCCAGCAGCGGACAGGGGGACACTGAAGCTTTCTTT	CASSGQGDTEAFF
.	TRBV4-3	TRBJ1-2	once	TGCGCCAGCAGCCAAGACGGGCTGGGGAGCTCCTTAAACTATGGCTACACCTTC	CASSQDGLGSSLNYGYTF
.	TRBV4-1	TRBJ1-4	.	TGCGCCAGCAGCCAAGAAGGAGGACGGAATAATGAAAAACTGTTTTTT	CASSQEGGRNNEKLFF
.	TRBV30	TRBJ1-6	.	TGTGCCTCGGGCAGGGATAATTCACCCCTCCACTTT	CASGRDNSPLHF
.	TRBV3-1/TRBV3-2	TRBJ2-5	.	TGTGCCAGCAGCCAGGGGGGCCCCCCAGAGACCCAGTACTTC	CASSQGGPPETQYF
.	TRBV12-3/TRBV12-4	TRBJ2-7	.	TGTGCCAGCAGTTCCGGCGGGCTCTACGAGCAGTACTTC	CASSSGGLYEQYF
.	TRBV6-5	TRBJ1-5	.	TGTGCCAGCAGTTACTCTCCCGGGCTGGGTCAGCCCCAGCATTTT	CASSYSPGLGQPQHF
TRBD1	TRBV7-2	TRBJ1-1	.	TGTGCCAGCAGCTTGGTCGGACAGGGAACTGAAGCTTTCTTT	CASSLVGQGTEAFF
.	TRBV6-6	TRBJ1-1	.	TGTGCCAGCACTCCGGCTGGCACTGAAGCTTTCTTT	CASTPAGTEAFF
TRBD1	TRBV19	TRBJ1-5	.	TGTGCCAGTAGTATGGGCCAGGGGGCAAACAATCAGCCCCAGCATTTT	CASSMGQGANNQPQHF
.	TRBV6-1	TRBJ2-7	.	TGTGCCAGCAAGACTAGTCACTACGAGCAGTACTTC	CASKTSHYEQYF
.	TRBV6-2/TRBV6-3	TRBJ2-2	.	TGTGCCAGCAGTCCCCCCCCAGGGATCGGGGAGCTGTTTTTT	CASSPPPGIGELFF
.	TRBV18	TRBJ2-1	once	TGTGCCAGCTCCCCGGGGAGAGGATACAATGAGCAGTTCTTC	CASSPGRGYNEQFF
.	TRBV28	TRBJ2-6	.	TGTGCCAGCAGTTCCAGGGCTGGGGCCAACGTCCTGACTTTC	CASSSRAGANVLTF
TRBD1	TRBV2	TRBJ1-1	.	TGTGCCAGCAGCGGTGGACAGGGCTACACTGAAGCTTTCTTT	CASSGGQGYTEAFF
.	TRBV11-2	TRBJ1-2	.	TGTGCCAGCAGCTCCCCCATGGGGGGGAACTATGGCTACACCTTC	CASSSPMGGNYGYTF
TRBD1	TRBV15	TRBJ1-5	.	TGTGCCACCAGCAGTTACAGGGGTAACGATCAGCCCCAGCATTTT	CATSSYRGNDQPQHF
.	TRBV6-5	TRBJ1-2	.	TGTGCCAGCAGTTACGGGGAGGGTAGCTATGGCTACACCTTC	CASSYGEGSYGYTF
.	TRBV6-5	TRBJ1-2	.	TGTGCCAGCAGCCGGACTTGGAGAGACTATGGCTACACCTTC	CASSRTWRDYGYTF
TRBD1	TRBV28	TRBJ1-3	.	TGTGCCAGCAGTTCCTGGGGGAGGGGGCACGGAAACACCATATATTTT	CASSSWGRGHGNTIYF
.	TRBV6-4	TRBJ2-7	once	TGTGCCAGCAGTGAGATACAGGGTTACGAGCAGTACTTC	CASSEIQGYEQYF
.	TRBV4-3	TRBJ1-4	.	TGCGCCAGCAGCCAAGGCGCAGGGTCTTTTGATGAAAAACTGTTTTTT	CASSQGAGSFDEKLFF
.	TRBV6-5	TRBJ2-1	.	TGTGCCAGCAGGTGGGGAACCTACAATGAGCAGTTCTTC	CASRWGTYNEQFF
.	TRBV5-1	TRBJ2-7	.	TGCGCCAGCATCCGGGGGGCTGACTCCTACGAGCAGTACTTC	CASIRGADSYEQYF
TRBD1	TRBV18	TRBJ1-1	.	TGTGCCAGCTCATTGGACAGGGTAGCTTTCTTT	CASSLDRVAFF
TRBD1	TRBV7-9	TRBJ1-4	.	TGTGCCAGCAGCCGGACAGGGGGGAGAGAAAAACTGTTTTTT	CASSRTGGREKLFF
TRBD1	TRBV4-1	TRBJ1-2	.	TGCGCCAGCAGCCTCGAACAGGGGCACTATGGCTACACCTTC	CASSLEQGHYGYTF
.	TRBV12-3/TRBV12-4	TRBJ1-1	.	TGTGCCAGCAGTTTACGGGGGGCCGGTGAAGCTTTCTTT	CASSLRGAGEAFF
TRBD1	TRBV2	TRBJ2-7	.	TGTGCCAGCAGTGCCGGGACAGGGCACCACGAGCAGTACTTC	CASSAGTGHHEQYF
.	TRBV2	TRBJ2-3	.	TGTGCCAGCAGTCCTTCCCGGGATACGCAGTATTTT	CASSPSRDTQYF
TRBD1	TRBV24-1	TRBJ1-2	.	TGTGCCACCAGTGACCCGGGACAGGGATCCGGCTACACCTTC	CATSDPGQGSGYTF